Here is one TCR beta chain with its context. The antigen remains unidentified. Without the conserved terminal phenylalanine or tryptophan, this CDR3 likely stems from a read error. Because the CDR3's place on the DNA is in doubt, the DNA is left out and the CDR3 is given as listed by TCRdb. At sampling all donors were nominally healthy, likely with unrecorded immune exposures. The sample comes from a study of cytomegalovirus exposure and HLA in healthy donors. The PCR ran on 60 Vbeta and 13 Jbeta primers. Some clones are missing from TCRdb's copy, which holds only in-frame ones; the method was immunoSEQ multiplex PCR. The table lists some 90,000 clones, roughly 71% of them singletons. Study observations and caveats: In vitro data verified a few CMV-associated chains as specific for CMV antigens. The authors considered a cluster of highly shared sequence variants likely to be a sequencing artifact.

This receptor was identified in a man aged 45-65 years in good health and CMV-seronegative. Sequenced material: PBMCs.

CDR3 sequence reads: CASSSRRQEGIFL. V and J are TRBV7-2 and TRBJ1-2; TRBD1, as called in the table, went unchecked against the DNA. Germline CDR1 SGHTA, CDR2 FQGNSA. The CDR3 contains 13 residues when both ends are counted.